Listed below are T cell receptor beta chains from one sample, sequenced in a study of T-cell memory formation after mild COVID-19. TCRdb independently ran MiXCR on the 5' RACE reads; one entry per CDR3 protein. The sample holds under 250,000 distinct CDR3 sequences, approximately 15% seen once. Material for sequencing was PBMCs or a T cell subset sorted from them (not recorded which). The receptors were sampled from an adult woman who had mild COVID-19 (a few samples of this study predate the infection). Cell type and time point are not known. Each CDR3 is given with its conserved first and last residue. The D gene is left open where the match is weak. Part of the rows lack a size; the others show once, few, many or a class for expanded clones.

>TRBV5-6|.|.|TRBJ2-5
CASSFLGGQETQYF
TGTGCCAGCAGCTTTTTAGGGGGCCAAGAGACCCAGTACTTC
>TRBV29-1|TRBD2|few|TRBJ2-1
CSYLGTSLGNEQFF
TGCAGCTACCTCGGGACTAGCCTTGGAAATGAGCAGTTCTTC
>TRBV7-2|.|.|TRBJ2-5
CASSFGTAGTQYF
TGTGCCAGCAGCTTCGGGACCGCGGGGACCCAGTACTTC
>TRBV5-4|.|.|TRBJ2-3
CASSLGAQKGGTDTQYF
TGTGCCAGCAGCTTGGGTGCCCAAAAAGGGGGCACAGATACGCAGTATTTT
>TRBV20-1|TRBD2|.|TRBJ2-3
CSARVGLAGAPAMTDTQYF
TGCAGTGCTAGAGTAGGACTAGCGGGAGCTCCGGCTATGACAGATACGCAGTATTTT
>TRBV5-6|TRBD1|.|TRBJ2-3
CASRTGQGATDTQYF
TGTGCCAGCAGGACTGGACAGGGGGCCACAGATACGCAGTATTTT
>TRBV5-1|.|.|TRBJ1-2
CASSSGEGNYGYTF
TGCGCCAGCAGCTCCGGGGAGGGGAACTATGGCTACACCTTC
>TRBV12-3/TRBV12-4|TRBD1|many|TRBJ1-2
CASSTGGVKWYGYTF
TGTGCCAGCAGTACAGGGGGCGTTAAGTGGTATGGCTACACCTTC
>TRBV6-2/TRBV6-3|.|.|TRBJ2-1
CASSYGGTRSHEQFF
TGTGCCAGCAGTTACGGGGGAACTAGATCCCATGAGCAGTTCTTC
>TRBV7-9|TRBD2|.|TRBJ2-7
CASSLWQGGSYEQYF
TGTGCCAGCAGCTTATGGCAGGGAGGGTCCTACGAGCAGTACTTC
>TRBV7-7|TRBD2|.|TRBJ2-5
CASSLGLLAGLQETQYF
TGTGCTAGCAGCTTAGGTCTACTAGCGGGCCTCCAAGAGACCCAGTACTTC
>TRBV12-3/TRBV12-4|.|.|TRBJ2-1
CATRAGLFYNEQFF
TGTGCCACCAGGGCGGGGCTTTTTTACAATGAGCAGTTCTTC
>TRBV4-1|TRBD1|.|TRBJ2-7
CASSQASGQRLSGQYF
TGCGCCAGCAGCCAAGCCTCGGGACAGAGGTTATCTGGGCAGTACTTC
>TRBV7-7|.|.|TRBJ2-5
CASSPGRLYQETQYF
TGTGCTAGCAGCCCCGGACGGCTGTACCAAGAGACCCAGTACTTC
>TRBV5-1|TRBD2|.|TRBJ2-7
CASSSGTLAGGYEQYF
TGCGCCAGCAGCTCGGGGACCCTAGCGGGAGGATACGAGCAGTACTTC
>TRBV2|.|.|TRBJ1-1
CASSHLPGTEAFF
TGTGCCAGCAGTCACCTACCAGGCACTGAAGCTTTCTTT
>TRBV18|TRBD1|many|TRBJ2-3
CASSLGQGTDTQYF
TGTGCCAGCTCACTAGGACAGGGAACAGATACGCAGTATTTT
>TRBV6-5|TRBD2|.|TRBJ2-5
CASSYSGTSGSKTQYF
TGTGCCAGCAGTTACTCCGGGACTAGCGGGAGCAAGACCCAGTACTTC
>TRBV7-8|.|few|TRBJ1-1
CASSLAFQGMNTEAFF
TGTGCCAGCAGCTTAGCTTTCCAGGGGATGAACACTGAAGCTTTCTTT
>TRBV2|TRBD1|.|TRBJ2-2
CASSWTGGYTGELFF
TGTGCCAGCAGTTGGACAGGGGGCTACACCGGGGAGCTGTTTTTT
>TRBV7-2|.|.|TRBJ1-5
CASSSLGNQPQHF
TGTGCCAGCAGCTCGTTGGGCAATCAGCCCCAGCATTTT
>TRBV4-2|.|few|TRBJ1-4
CASSQESTNEKLFF
TGTGCCAGCAGCCAAGAATCGACTAATGAAAAACTGTTTTTT
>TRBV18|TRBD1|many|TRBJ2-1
CASSPTRDRVSNEQFF
TGTGCCAGCTCACCAACCCGGGACAGGGTGTCCAATGAGCAGTTCTTC
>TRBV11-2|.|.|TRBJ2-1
CASSLSLVNEQFF
TGTGCCAGCAGCTTAAGTTTGGTAAATGAGCAGTTCTTC
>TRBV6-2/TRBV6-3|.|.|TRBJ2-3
CASTPWSETRAQYF
TGTGCCAGCACCCCCTGGTCGGAAACCCGTGCGCAGTATTTT
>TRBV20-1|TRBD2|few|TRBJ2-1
CSARLGTSGRGSYNEQFF
TGCAGTGCCCGTCTGGGGACTAGCGGGAGGGGATCCTACAATGAGCAGTTCTTC